These 22 T cell receptor beta chains came from one sample sequenced in a study of technical replicates of blood from a handful of donors. Sequenced by immunoSEQ multiplex PCR; TCRdb stores in-frame clones only, minus some. This sample has more than 65,000 clones; 95% to 96% occur once, and the top ten carry approximately 0.24%. Sequencing was performed on T cells isolated from PBMCs. The source of these receptors is a human donor in good health.

The CDR3 spells CASSLQGSGANVLTF. Here the CDR3 DNA reads TGTGCCAGCAGCTTGCAGGGGTCTGGGGCCAACGTCCTGACTTTC. The chain links TRBV5-4 to TRBJ2-6; maybe TRBD1 (6 bases). The germline V and J ends were trimmed by 1 base and 1 base, with 6 bases remaining between them. The CDR3 extends over 15 amino acids. Germline V lookup: CDR1 SGHNT, CDR2 YYREEE (reference sequence).

V usage is TRBV10-3 and J usage is TRBJ2-2; TRBD1 matches 10 bases. After removal of 4 bases from V and 5 bases from J, the junction contained 4 bases not matched to a gene. Germline V CDR1 and CDR2: ENHRY, SYGVKD. The CDR3 extends over 15 amino acids. The CDR3 DNA sequence: TGTGCCATCAGTGGTAGACAGGGGGCGACCGGGGAGCTGTTTTTT. This translates into CAISGRQGATGELFF.

The chain carries TRBV5-4 and TRBJ1-6, with a tentative D call TRBD1 (5 bases). CDR1 and CDR2 from the germline V gene are SGHNT and YYREEE (reference sequence). Trimming took 0 bases from V and 7 from J, leaving 17 bases between them. This CDR3 is built from 17 residues. In DNA, the CDR3 is TGTGCCAGCAGCTTGGTATTCGACAGCAGAATGAATTCACCCCTCCACTTT. Translation: CASSLVFDSRMNSPLHF.

The chain is built from TRBV10-2 and TRBJ2-5; the match to TRBD2 covers 10 bases. Trimming cost V 0 bases and J 4 bases; bases outside gene matches: 11. Germline V gives CDR1 WSHSY, CDR2 SAAADI. The CDR3 contains 18 residues. CDR3 nucleotide sequence: TGCGCCAGCAGTGAGTCGCCTACTAGCGGGGTGTTCTCAGAGACCCAGTACTTC. As protein: CASSESPTSGVFSETQYF.

The rearrangement joins TRBV6-5 to TRBJ1-1; D gene unclear. V was trimmed by 1 base and J by 1 base, leaving 10 bases between them. Germline loops: CDR1 MNHEY, CDR2 SVGAGI. This CDR3 comprises 15 residues. CDR3 loop: CASSYWLSGNTEAFF. The DNA of the CDR3 is TGTGCCAGCAGTTACTGGTTATCGGGGAACACTGAAGCTTTCTTT.

CDR3 in DNA: TGTGCCAGCAGCCGCGCAGGGAATTTAGGAGAGACCCAGTACTTC. It translates to CASSRAGNLGETQYF. V and J are TRBV14 and TRBJ2-5; D is perhaps TRBD1 (5 bases). The germline CDR1 and CDR2 sequences are SGHDN and FVKESK. The V and J ends lost 4 bases and 4 bases respectively, with 16 bases between them. This CDR3 has 15 amino acids.

This clone was counted between two and nine times. This rearrangement joins TRBV5-1 to TRBJ2-7; the D gene is possibly TRBD1 (6 bases). Germline V gene lookup returns CDR1 SGHRS and CDR2 YFSETQ. There are 13 residues in the CDR3. The ends were cut back, 2 bases at V and 1 base at J, with 7 bases in the middle. DNA for the CDR3: TGCGCCAGCAGCTTAACAGGGTCCTACGAGCAGTACTTC. It codes for CASSLTGSYEQYF.

The chain carries TRBV27 and TRBJ1-5; TRBD1 is a possible D gene (5 bases). V gave up 5 bases and J gave up 0 bases, with 8 bases separating them. CDR3 size: 14 residues. Germline loops: CDR1 MNHEY, CDR2 SMNVEV (reference sequence). CDR3 bases: TGTGCCAGCAGTAAGACAGATAGCAATCAGCCCCAGCATTTT. Encoded protein: CASSKTDSNQPQHF.

The chain joins TRBV9 to TRBJ1-1; a weak D match, TRBD1 (5 bases). The CDR3 totals 14 residues. Per germline, CDR1 SGDLS and CDR2 YYNGEE. Trimming cost V 0 bases and J 3 bases, with 9 bases left between them. The CDR3, as DNA: TGTGCCAGCAGCGTAGTCGGGGGACACACTGAAGCTTTCTTT. This encodes CASSVVGGHTEAFF.

The V call is TRBV19, the J call TRBJ2-1; D uncertain. Per germline, CDR1 LNHDA and CDR2 SQIVND (reference sequence). The CDR3 loop spans 14 amino acids. Between the trimmed V and J ends, which lost 7 bases and 3 bases, there was a span of 13 bases. CDR3 sequence reads: CASKRVVSYNEQFF. In DNA form, the CDR3 reads TGTGCCAGTAAACGTGTAGTAAGCTACAATGAGCAGTTCTTC.

V is TRBV11-2 and J is TRBJ1-1; tentatively, D is TRBD1 (6 bases). This CDR3 is 13 amino acids long. Germline-derived CDR1 and CDR2 are SGHAT and FQNNGV. V lost 4 bases and J 4 bases, leaving 10 bases between the germline ends. CDR3 nucleotide sequence: TGTGCCAGCAGCTGGGCAGGGGTCACTGAAGCTTTCTTT. This codes for CASSWAGVTEAFF.

This chain uses TRBV2 with TRBJ2-1; no definite D call. The CDR3 runs 14 residues. Germline CDR1 and CDR2: SNHLY and FYNNEI. V was shortened by 7 bases and J by 5 bases, with 15 bases between the two germline ends. The DNA of the CDR3 is TGTGCCAGCACCGACTCTGGGTGGAACAATGAGCAGTTCTTC. It is translated as CASTDSGWNNEQFF.

CDR3 DNA sequence: TGTGCCAGCAGTTACTCGACTCCTTACGAGCAGTACTTC. This codes for CASSYSTPYEQYF. This chain connects TRBV6-5 to TRBJ2-7; no clear D. The CDR3 loop spans 13 amino acids. Trimming stripped 0 bases from V and 4 bases from J, with 7 bases between. Looked up from germline, CDR1 is MNHEY and CDR2 is SVGAGI.

This chain links TRBV4-1 with TRBJ1-6; 9 nucleotides align to TRBD1. V trimming: 2 bases; J trimming: 7 bases; junction bases outside the gene matches: 3. The CDR3 is made up of 15 amino acids. From germline, CDR1 is MGHRA and CDR2 YSYEKL. CDR3 coding DNA: TGCGCCAGCAGCCAACCGGGACAGGGAAATTCACCCCTCCACTTT. It encodes CASSQPGQGNSPLHF.

V gene TRBV5-1 combines with J gene TRBJ1-6; possibly TRBD1 for D (5 bases). Trimming pared 4 bases from V and 13 bases from J, leaving 12 bases between. This CDR3 region has 12 residues. Germline V gene lookup returns CDR1 SGHRS and CDR2 YFSETQ. The CDR3 here is CASSSQGWPLHF. The CDR3 DNA is TGCGCCAGCAGCAGCCAGGGTTGGCCCCTCCACTTT.

The V call is TRBV5-4, the J call TRBJ1-3, with TRBD1 identical over 7 bases. The trim removed 3 bases at V and 2 bases at J, leaving 2 bases unmatched. This CDR3 has 14 amino acids. The germline gives CDR1 SGHNT, CDR2 YYREEE (reference sequence). The CDR3 DNA reads TGTGCCAGCAGCTCAGGGACAGCTGGAAACACCATATATTTT. Translating gives CASSSGTAGNTIYF.

The rearrangement joins TRBV30 to TRBJ2-7; weak D call: TRBD2 (5 bases). Germline assignment: CDR1 GTSNPN and CDR2 SVGIG (reference sequence). This CDR3 contains 15 residues. V lost 1 base, J lost 3 bases, and 16 bases lay in between. The CDR3 DNA is TGTGCCTGGAGTGCCAGACCCGACGACTACTACGAGCAGTACTTC. Its translation is CAWSARPDDYYEQYF.

The chain recombines TRBV14 with TRBJ1-5; possibly TRBD1 for D (5 bases). The CDR3 sequence is 13 residues long. Germline loops: CDR1 SGHDN, CDR2 FVKESK. Trimming cost V 2 bases and J 9 bases, with 11 bases left between them. The CDR3 DNA reads TGTGCCAGCAGCCAAACCCGCACAGGGCCCCAGCATTTT. Translation gives CASSQTRTGPQHF.

The chain recombines TRBV7-6 with TRBJ2-7; 7 bases are shared with TRBD1. The junction had 15 bases not matched to a gene; V was cut back by 5 bases and J by 2 bases. The CDR3 extends over 17 amino acids. CDR1 SGHVS and CDR2 FNYEAQ come from the germline V gene. The CDR3, as DNA: TGTGCCAGCAGCCCTACCCACAGGGGCCCTACCCCCTACGAGCAGTACTTC. Translation: CASSPTHRGPTPYEQYF.

The chain employs TRBV19 and TRBJ2-7, with 11 bases aligning to TRBD2. V shed 4 bases and J 2 bases; nucleotides not matched to a gene: 7. The CDR3 totals 16 residues. From germline, CDR1 is LNHDA and CDR2 SQIVND (reference sequence). The CDR3 reads CASSKELTSGTYEQYF. In DNA form, the CDR3 reads TGTGCCAGTAGTAAGGAATTGACTAGCGGGACCTACGAGCAGTACTTC.

V is TRBV9 and J is TRBJ2-7, with 9 bases fitting TRBD2. The V and J ends lost 2 bases and 2 bases, in that order; junction bases with no gene match: 14. This CDR3 is 18 amino acids long. The germline gives CDR1 SGDLS, CDR2 YYNGEE. CDR3 in DNA: TGTGCCAGCAGCGTGGCAGAGTCAGCGGGAGGCCGCCCCTACGAGCAGTACTTC. This encodes CASSVAESAGGRPYEQYF. The whole variable domain, filled in from reference TRBV9 and TRBJ2-7, reads DSGVTQTPKHLITATGQRVTLRCSPRSGDLSVYWYQQSLDQGLQFLIQYYNGEERAKGNILERFSAQQFPDLHSELNLSSLELGDSALYFCASSVAESAGGRPYEQYFGPGTRLTVT.

The genes are TRBV27 and TRBJ2-7; the D gene is possibly TRBD1 (6 bases). Germline V gene lookup returns CDR1 MNHEY and CDR2 SMNVEV (reference sequence). The CDR3 is made up of 14 amino acids. Trimming stripped 3 bases from V and 6 bases from J, with 15 bases between. The CDR3, as DNA: TGTGCCAGCAGTTTCTCCCTCCAGGGGATCGAGCAGTACTTC. Residues: CASSFSLQGIEQYF.